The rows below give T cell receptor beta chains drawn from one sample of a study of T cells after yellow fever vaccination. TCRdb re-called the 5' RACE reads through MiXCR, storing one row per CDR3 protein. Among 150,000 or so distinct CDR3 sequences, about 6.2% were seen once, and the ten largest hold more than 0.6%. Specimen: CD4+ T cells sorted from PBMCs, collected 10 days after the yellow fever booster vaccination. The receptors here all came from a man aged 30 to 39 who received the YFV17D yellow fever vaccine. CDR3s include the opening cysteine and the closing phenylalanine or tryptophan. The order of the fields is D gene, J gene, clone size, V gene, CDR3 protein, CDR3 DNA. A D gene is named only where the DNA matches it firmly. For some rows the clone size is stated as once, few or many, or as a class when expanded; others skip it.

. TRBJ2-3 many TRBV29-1 CSVAASDTQYF TGCAGCGTTGCGGCTTCTGATACGCAGTATTTT
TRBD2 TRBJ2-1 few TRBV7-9 CASSSELASYNEQFF TGTGCCAGCAGCTCCGAACTAGCGAGCTACAATGAGCAGTTCTTC
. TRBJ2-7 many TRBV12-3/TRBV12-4 CASRPGRKSYEQYF TGTGCCAGCAGGCCGGGACGGAAATCCTACGAGCAGTACTTC
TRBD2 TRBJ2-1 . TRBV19 CASSTGLAGGPKGPEQFF TGTGCCAGTAGTACCGGACTAGCGGGAGGGCCAAAGGGCCCTGAGCAGTTCTTC
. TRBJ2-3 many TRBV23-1 CASYPSGASTDTQYF TGCGCCAGCTATCCCTCAGGGGCTAGCACAGATACGCAGTATTTT
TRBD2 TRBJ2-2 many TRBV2 CASSSSGLVAGELFF TGTGCCAGCAGCTCCTCGGGACTAGTAGCCGGGGAGCTGTTTTTT
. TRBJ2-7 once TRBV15 CATSRGGPSYEQYF TGTGCCACCAGCAGGGGGGGGCCCTCCTACGAGCAGTACTTC
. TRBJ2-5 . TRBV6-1 CASSKIGRETQYF TGTGCCAGCAGTAAAATAGGTCGGGAGACCCAGTACTTC
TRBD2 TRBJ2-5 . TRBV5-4 CASTAGTRQETQYF TGTGCCAGCACCGCCGGGACTAGACAAGAGACCCAGTACTTC
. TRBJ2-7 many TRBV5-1 CASSLGGSGDEQYF TGCGCCAGCAGCTTGGGAGGGAGTGGGGACGAGCAGTACTTC
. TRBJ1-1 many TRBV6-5 CASSYLTGEAFF TGTGCCAGCAGTTACCTTACAGGGGAAGCTTTCTTT
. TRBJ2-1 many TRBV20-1 CSASPWINEQFF TGCAGTGCTTCACCCTGGATCAATGAGCAGTTCTTC
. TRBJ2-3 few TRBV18 CASSPLPFEPAQYF TGTGCCAGCTCACCCCTGCCTTTCGAGCCAGCGCAGTATTTT
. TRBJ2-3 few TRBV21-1 CASSFDLAGSPVDTQYF TGTGCCAGCAGCTTCGATTTAGCGGGCTCCCCGGTAGATACGCAGTATTTT
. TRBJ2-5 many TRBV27 CASSFPGGTQYF TGTGCCAGCAGTTTCCCCGGAGGGACCCAGTACTTC
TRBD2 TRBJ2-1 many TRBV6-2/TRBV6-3 CASSFRAGYNEQFF TGTGCCAGCAGTTTCAGAGCGGGGTACAATGAGCAGTTCTTC
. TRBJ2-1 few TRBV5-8 CASSSSGRSYNEQFF TGTGCCAGCAGCTCCAGCGGGCGGTCCTACAATGAGCAGTTCTTC
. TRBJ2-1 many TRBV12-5 CASGLVILGEAEQFF TGTGCTAGTGGTTTGGTAATACTAGGGGAGGCTGAGCAGTTCTTC
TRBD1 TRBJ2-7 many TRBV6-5 CASSYRTGSPNEQYF TGTGCCAGCAGTTACCGGACAGGGAGTCCGAACGAGCAGTACTTC
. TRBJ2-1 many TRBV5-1 CASSSDNNNEQFF TGCGCCAGCAGCTCCGACAACAACAATGAGCAGTTCTTC
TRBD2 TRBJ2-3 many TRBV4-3 CASSQVAGGEGDTQYF TGCGCCAGCAGCCAAGTAGCGGGAGGTGAGGGGGATACGCAGTATTTT
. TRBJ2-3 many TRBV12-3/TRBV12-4 CASSLRDRTDTQYF TGTGCCAGCAGCCTAAGAGACCGCACAGATACGCAGTATTTT
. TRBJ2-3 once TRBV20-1 CSTLEGQGGWNTDTQYF TGCAGTACCCTAGAGGGCCAAGGCGGATGGAACACAGATACGCAGTATTTT
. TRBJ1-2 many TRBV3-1 CASSQVESSGYTF TGTGCCAGCAGCCAAGTCGAGAGTAGTGGCTACACCTTC
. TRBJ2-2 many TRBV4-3 CASSRGSQTGELFF TGCGCCAGCAGCCGAGGCAGTCAGACCGGGGAGCTGTTTTTT
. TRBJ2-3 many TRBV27 CASRARMDTQYF TGTGCCAGCAGGGCTAGGATGGATACGCAGTATTTT
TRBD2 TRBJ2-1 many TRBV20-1 CSARDLLASGRSEGYNEQFF TGCAGTGCTAGAGATCTGTTGGCTAGCGGGAGGTCAGAAGGCTACAATGAGCAGTTCTTC
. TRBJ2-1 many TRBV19 CASSIGGAYNEQFF TGTGCCAGTAGTATAGGAGGCGCCTACAATGAGCAGTTCTTC
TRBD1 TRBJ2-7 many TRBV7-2 CASSLGPGTGTYEQYF TGTGCCAGCAGCTTGGGTCCCGGGACAGGAACTTACGAGCAGTACTTC
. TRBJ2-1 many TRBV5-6 CASSDQLRGNEQFF TGTGCCAGCAGCGATCAGCTTAGAGGCAATGAGCAGTTCTTC
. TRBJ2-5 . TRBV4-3 CASSQWGGGQGGETQYF TGCGCCAGCAGCCAATGGGGAGGAGGGCAAGGGGGTGAGACCCAGTACTTC
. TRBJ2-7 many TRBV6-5 CASSYRSQTLYEQYF TGTGCCAGCAGTTATCGGTCACAGACCCTCTACGAGCAGTACTTC
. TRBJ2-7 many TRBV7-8 CASSWPGLPANEQYF TGTGCCAGCAGCTGGCCGGGACTCCCAGCTAATGAGCAGTACTTC
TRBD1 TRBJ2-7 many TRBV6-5 CASSYEPPGQGIYEQYF TGTGCCAGCAGTTACGAACCCCCGGGACAGGGGATATACGAGCAGTACTTC
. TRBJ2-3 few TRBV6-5 CASSHGSTQYF TGTGCCAGCAGTCACGGTTCTACGCAGTATTTT
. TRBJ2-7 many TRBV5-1 CASSRTRNTYEQYF TGCGCCAGCAGCAGGACGCGTAACACCTACGAGCAGTACTTC
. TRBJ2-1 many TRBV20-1 CSASRALVEQFF TGCAGTGCTAGTAGGGCCTTAGTCGAGCAGTTCTTC
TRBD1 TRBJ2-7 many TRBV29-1 CSVDRDRGYEQYF TGCAGCGTTGACAGGGACAGGGGCTACGAGCAGTACTTC
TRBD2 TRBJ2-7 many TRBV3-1 CATGTSYEQYF TGCGCTACCGGGACTAGCTACGAGCAGTACTTC
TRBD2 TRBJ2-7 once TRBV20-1 CCARPGLALTGGAEQYF TGCTGTGCTAGGCCGGGACTAGCCCTTACAGGTGGAGCCGAGCAGTACTTC
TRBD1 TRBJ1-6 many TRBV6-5 CASSIQGAGSPLHF TGTGCCAGCAGCATACAGGGGGCTGGTTCACCCCTCCACTTT
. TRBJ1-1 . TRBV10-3 CAIKAGRETEAFF TGTGCCATCAAGGCAGGGAGGGAAACTGAAGCTTTCTTT
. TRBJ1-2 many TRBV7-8 CASSSRLDPNYGYTF TGTGCCAGCAGTTCCCGTTTGGATCCTAACTATGGCTACACCTTC
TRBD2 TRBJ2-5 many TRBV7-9 CASSLATSGAQETQYF TGTGCCAGCAGCTTAGCGACTAGCGGGGCCCAAGAGACCCAGTACTTC
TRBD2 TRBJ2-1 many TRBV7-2 CASSPGPPGLASYNEQFF TGTGCCAGCAGTCCGGGGCCCCCGGGACTAGCCTCCTACAATGAGCAGTTCTTC
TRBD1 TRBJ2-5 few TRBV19 CASSPYDRAKTQYF TGTGCCAGTAGTCCTTACGACAGGGCGAAGACCCAGTACTTC
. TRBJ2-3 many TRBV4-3 CASSQELLDTQYF TGCGCCAGCAGCCAAGAGCTACTCGATACGCAGTATTTT
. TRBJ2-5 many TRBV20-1 CSASRVGPQETQYF TGCAGTGCTTCCCGGGTCGGCCCACAAGAGACCCAGTACTTC
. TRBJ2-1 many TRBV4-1 CASSLGERYEQFF TGCGCCAGCAGCCTGGGGGAACGTTATGAGCAGTTCTTC
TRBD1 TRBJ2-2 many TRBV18 CASSRQGADTGELFF TGTGCCAGCTCGCGACAGGGGGCGGACACCGGGGAGCTGTTTTTT
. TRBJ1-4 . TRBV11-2 CASSFNRDEKLFF TGTGCCAGCAGCTTTAACCGCGATGAAAAACTGTTTTTT
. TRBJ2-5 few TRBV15 CATSRDTRYETQYF TGTGCCACCAGCAGAGATACGCGTTACGAGACCCAGTACTTC
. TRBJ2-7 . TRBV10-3 CAIREEGYEQYF TGTGCCATCAGAGAAGAAGGCTACGAGCAGTACTTC
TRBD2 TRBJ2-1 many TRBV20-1 CSARTGLADIYNEQFF TGCAGTGCTCGAACCGGACTAGCGGACATATACAATGAGCAGTTCTTC
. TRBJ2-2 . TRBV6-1 CASSSGFGGELFF TGTGCCAGCAGCTCAGGGTTCGGCGGGGAGCTGTTTTTT
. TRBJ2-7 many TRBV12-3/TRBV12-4 CASRSTREAEQYF TGTGCCAGCAGATCGACTAGGGAGGCCGAGCAGTACTTC
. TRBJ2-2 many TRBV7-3 CASSSQGSGELFF TGTGCCAGCAGCTCCCAGGGGTCCGGGGAGCTGTTTTTT
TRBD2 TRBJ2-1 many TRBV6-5 CASSTHSGRMYNEQFF TGTGCCAGCAGTACTCATAGCGGGAGGATGTACAATGAGCAGTTCTTC